These 16 T cell receptor beta chains share one sample of origin, sequenced in a study of shared clonotypes between healthy human individuals. Using immunoSEQ multiplex PCR, the repertoire was profiled, and TCRdb retains in-frame clones only, with some absent. The sample yields about 1 million clones, more than 60% seen once. The specimen was memory CD4+ T cells sorted from blood. Stated subset: CD45RA-negative fraction. Every receptor here comes from a man aged 18 to 35 in good health.

This chain joins TRBV7-2 and TRBJ1-5, with a tentative D call TRBD1 (6 bases). The CDR3 runs to 14 residues. From germline, CDR1 is SGHTA and CDR2 FQGNSA. V lost 4 bases, J lost 8 bases, and 15 bases lay in between. CDR3 amino acids: CASSYQGSKEPQHF. CDR3 nucleotide sequence: TGTGCCAGCAGCTACCAGGGGTCAAAGGAGCCCCAGCATTTT.

The chain joins TRBV2 to TRBJ2-3; D is perhaps TRBD1 or TRBD2 (6 bases each). The CDR3 covers 14 residues. Trimming cost V 6 bases and J 0 bases, with 10 bases left between them. Germline CDR1 is SNHLY and CDR2 is FYNNEI. The CDR3: CASRGGISTDTQYF. In DNA form, the CDR3 reads TGTGCCAGCAGAGGGGGGATAAGCACAGATACGCAGTATTTT.

This chain uses TRBV27 with TRBJ2-4; weak D call: TRBD2 (7 bases). The V gene's germline CDR1 is MNHEY and CDR2 SMNVEV (reference sequence). The CDR3 totals 16 residues. The V end lost 0 bases, the J end lost 2 bases, and 11 bases lay between the germline ends. The CDR3 loop reads CASSLSGGASKNIQYF. The CDR3 nucleotides read TGTGCCAGCAGTTTATCTGGGGGGGCGTCCAAAAACATTCAGTACTTC.

This clone was counted at least ten times. The J gene is TRBJ1-1, the V gene TRBV10-3; weak D call: TRBD1 (6 bases). Trimming took 6 bases from V and 2 from J, leaving 13 bases between them. CDR1 is ENHRY, CDR2 SYGVKD, per germline. The CDR3 totals 14 residues. CDR3 nucleotide sequence: TGTGCCATCAGCGGGCAACAGGGTAACACTGAAGCTTTCTTT. Protein sequence: CAISGQQGNTEAFF.

This chain links TRBV6-6 with TRBJ2-7; a possible D gene is TRBD1 (6 bases). The CDR3 extends over 14 amino acids. The V gene's germline CDR1 is MNHNY and CDR2 SVGAGI (reference sequence). The V and J ends lost 6 bases and 5 bases respectively, with 17 bases between them. CDR3 region: CASRAQGFRHEQYF. The CDR3 DNA follows: TGTGCCAGCAGGGCACAGGGATTCAGGCACGAGCAGTACTTC.

The chain employs TRBV7-9 and TRBJ2-7, with 8 bases fitting TRBD1. The CDR3 runs 16 residues. Germline assignment: CDR1 SEHNR and CDR2 FQNEAQ (reference sequence). Germline trimming cut 5 bases from V and 0 bases from J; bases unmatched to any gene: 9. Here the CDR3 reads CASSPNDRGYSYEQYF. The DNA of the CDR3 is TGTGCCAGCAGCCCTAACGACAGGGGATACTCCTACGAGCAGTACTTC.

This chain links TRBV18 with TRBJ1-3; perhaps TRBD1 as D (6 bases). Germline V gene lookup returns CDR1 KGHSH and CDR2 LQKENI. The CDR3 is made up of 15 amino acids. The V gene lost 4 bases and the J gene lost 0 bases, with 10 bases spanning the gap. The CDR3 loop reads CASSRSTGSGNTIYF. The CDR3 region has the DNA TGTGCCAGCTCACGTTCGACAGGCTCTGGAAACACCATATATTTT. Full variable domain (remainder filled in from reference TRBV18 and TRBJ1-3): NAGVMQNPRHLVRRRGQEARLRCSPMKGHSHVYWYRQLPEEGLKFMVYLQKENIIDESGMPKERFSAEFPKEGPSILRIQQVVRGDSAAYFCASSRSTGSGNTIYFGEGSWLTVV.

The chain recombines TRBV14 with TRBJ2-7; D not certain. Germline assignment: CDR1 SGHDN and CDR2 FVKESK. The CDR3 contains 16 residues. V gave up 1 base and J gave up 2 bases, with 15 bases separating them. This CDR3 reads CASSQVASGSTYEQYF. DNA of the CDR3: TGTGCCAGCAGCCAAGTCGCTTCTGGGTCTACCTACGAGCAGTACTTC.

On this clone itself: In the same sample, other DNA sequences code for this CDR3. The CDR3: CASSPGQGIGEQYF. The CDR3 DNA reads TGTGCCAGCTCACCGGGACAGGGAATAGGCGAGCAGTACTTC. The rearrangement uses TRBV18 and TRBJ2-7; 9 bases fit TRBD1. Germline CDR1 and CDR2: KGHSH and LQKENI. J was trimmed by 6 bases and V by 3 bases; bases with no gene match: 6. There are 14 residues in the CDR3.

This sequence joins TRBV6-6 and TRBJ2-7, with D uncertain. CDR1 is MNHNY, CDR2 SVGAGI, per germline (reference sequence). The CDR3 contains 13 residues. Trimming shortened V by 8 bases and J by 9 bases, and 20 bases separated the two germline ends. CDR3 nucleotide sequence: TGTGCCAGCTCTCCCGAGGTTCTGATTTGGCAGTACTTC. Amino acid sequence: CASSPEVLIWQYF.

The chain employs TRBV5-1 and TRBJ2-5; either TRBD1 or TRBD2 may fit D (6 bases each). Germline lookup yields CDR1 SGHRS and CDR2 YFSETQ. V dropped 5 bases and J dropped 5 bases, with 13 bases sitting between them. The CDR3 covers 13 residues. CDR3 nucleotide sequence: TGCGCCAGCAGGTGGGGGGCTGAGGAGACCCAGTACTTC. It translates to CASRWGAEETQYF.

Details on this clone: The same CDR3 arises from other DNA sequences in this sample as well. The chain couples TRBV30 to TRBJ1-2, with D uncertain. Trimming took off 7 bases at V and 6 bases at J, with 6 bases between the two ends. From germline, CDR1 is GTSNPN and CDR2 SVGIG (reference sequence). There are 9 residues in the CDR3. CDR3 nucleotide sequence: TGTGCCTCCCGCGATGGCTACACCTTC. Protein: CASRDGYTF.

The rearrangement joins TRBV5-6 to TRBJ2-7; D may correspond to TRBD1 or TRBD2 (5 bases each). There are 16 residues in the CDR3. Per the germline V gene, CDR1 is SGHDT and CDR2 is YYEEEE. Trimming stripped 2 bases from V and 0 bases from J, with 15 bases between. CDR3 protein: CASSLIGGPASYEQYF. DNA for the CDR3: TGTGCCAGCAGCTTAATTGGGGGACCTGCCTCCTACGAGCAGTACTTC.

The rearrangement joins TRBV28 to TRBJ1-1; D may be TRBD1 (5 bases). Per germline, CDR1 MDHEN and CDR2 SYDVKM. Deletions cut 0 bases from V and 0 bases from J, with 11 bases between. The CDR3 consists of 16 residues. CDR3 sequence: CASSLWSQDMNTEAFF. The CDR3 DNA sequence: TGTGCCAGCAGTTTATGGTCACAGGATATGAACACTGAAGCTTTCTTT.

The J gene is TRBJ1-1, the V gene TRBV6-1; D might be TRBD1 (6 bases). Germline-derived CDR1 and CDR2 are MNHNS and SASEGT. The CDR3 runs 19 residues. With 2 bases removed from V and 1 base from J, the gap between germline ends came to 23 bases. The DNA for the CDR3 is TGTGCCAGCAGTGAAAGGCCCGGGGGCACCAACCTATGGAACACTGAAGCTTTCTTT. It translates to CASSERPGGTNLWNTEAFF.

The chain links TRBV11-2 to TRBJ2-2; the match to TRBD2 covers 14 bases. The CDR3 loop spans 19 amino acids. Germline assignment: CDR1 SGHAT and CDR2 FQNNGV. The V gene end was trimmed by 0 bases and the J gene end by 2 bases; junction bases not matched to a gene: 5. The CDR3 protein is CASSLDRGLAGVNTGELFF. DNA of the CDR3: TGTGCCAGCAGCTTAGATCGGGGACTAGCGGGGGTAAACACCGGGGAGCTGTTTTTT. Looking up the rest from reference TRBV11-2 and TRBJ2-2 gives the full variable domain: EAGVAQSPRYKIIEKRQSVAFWCNPISGHATLYWYQQILGQGPKLLIQFQNNGVVDDSQLPKDRFSAERLKGVDSTLKIQPAKLEDSAVYLCASSLDRGLAGVNTGELFFGEGSRLTVL.